A single sample is the source of the 30 T cell receptor beta chains below, sequenced in a study of blood T cell repertoires in COVID-19. Repertoires were generated with immunoSEQ multiplex PCR, while TCRdb's copy carries only in-frame clones and drops some. The sample carries some 240,000 clones, 75% to 90% recorded once. Input material: peripheral blood. These receptors all stem from a woman in her seventies with COVID-19, enrolled during active disease.

This clone was seen a handful of times. The gene calls are TRBV18 and TRBJ1-5; D might be TRBD1 (5 bases). Germline CDR1 KGHSH, CDR2 LQKENI. CDR3 length equals 14 residues. Between the trimmed V and J ends, which lost 5 bases and 1 base, there was a span of 9 bases. CDR3 loop: CASSSTGSNQPQHF. The CDR3 DNA is TGTGCCAGCTCATCCACAGGAAGCAATCAGCCCCAGCATTTT.

The chain links TRBV29-1 to TRBJ2-7, with D possibly being TRBD2 (6 bases). This CDR3 comprises 13 residues. Trimming took 5 bases from V and 6 from J, leaving 17 bases between them. CDR1 and CDR2 (germline): SQVTM, ANQGSEA. CDR3 in amino acids: CSVQGPAGSEQYF. CDR3 in DNA: TGCAGCGTTCAAGGACCGGCGGGGTCCGAGCAGTACTTC.

The CDR3, as DNA: TGCGCCAGCAGCATGCGGGGTGACACTGAAGCTTTCTTT. It specifies CASSMRGDTEAFF. This chain uses TRBV5-1 with TRBJ1-1; D gene uncertain. Germline V gene data show CDR1 as SGHRS and CDR2 as YFSETQ. Trimming pared 4 bases from V and 3 bases from J, leaving 10 bases between. The CDR3 has 13 amino acids.

The gene calls are TRBV19 and TRBJ1-2; D is possibly TRBD1 (6 bases). The germline V gene has CDR1 LNHDA and CDR2 SQIVND (reference sequence). CDR3 size: 12 residues. The germline V and J ends were trimmed by 5 bases and 8 bases, with 12 bases remaining between them. The CDR3 loop is CASSSAGEGYTF. The CDR3 coding sequence is TGTGCCAGTAGTTCGGCAGGGGAAGGCTACACCTTC.

The chain employs TRBV18 and TRBJ2-7, with D uncertain. In germline, CDR1 is KGHSH, CDR2 LQKENI. The CDR3 runs to 13 residues. Trimming shortened V by 3 bases and J by 0 bases, and 6 bases separated the two germline ends. CDR3: CASSPDNSYEQYF. CDR3 nucleotide sequence: TGTGCCAGCTCACCCGACAACTCCTACGAGCAGTACTTC.

This clone was seen just once. V usage is TRBV24-1 and J usage is TRBJ2-2; no definite D call. The CDR3 is 13 amino acids. From germline, CDR1 is KGHDR and CDR2 SFDVKD. Trimming took off 6 bases at V and 3 bases at J, with 7 bases between the two ends. The CDR3 protein is CATSFQDTGELFF. The CDR3 nucleotides are TGTGCCACCAGTTTTCAGGACACCGGGGAGCTGTTTTTT.

The V gene is TRBV4-1, the J gene TRBJ2-7; TRBD2 might be the D (6 bases). CDR1 and CDR2 (germline): MGHRA, YSYEKL. This CDR3 has 15 amino acids. The germline V and J ends were trimmed by 4 bases and 5 bases, with 18 bases remaining between them. CDR3 DNA sequence: TGCGCCAGCAGCCCTCCTTTTGGGGGGTCCCACGAGCAGTACTTC. Its translation is CASSPPFGGSHEQYF.

V usage is TRBV9 and J usage is TRBJ2-6, with 8 bases that match TRBD1. This CDR3 is 18 amino acids long. Germline loops: CDR1 SGDLS, CDR2 YYNGEE. The ends lost 2 bases at V and 1 base at J; junction bases unmatched: 8. For the CDR3, the DNA is TGTGCCAGCAGCGTTGGAACAGGGGGGATATCTGGGGCCAACGTCCTGACTTTC. Its protein is CASSVGTGGISGANVLTF.

This chain connects TRBV4-2 to TRBJ2-7, with D possibly matching TRBD2 (5 bases). V was shortened by 0 bases and J by 4 bases, with 16 bases between the two germline ends. The germline gives CDR1 LGHNA, CDR2 YNFKEQ. CDR3 length: 16 residues. CDR3 region: CASSQERSGGRYEQYF. The CDR3 DNA reads TGTGCCAGCAGCCAAGAGAGATCGGGTGGGAGATACGAGCAGTACTTC.

The chain employs TRBV28 and TRBJ1-1; the D is unclear. Germline V gene sequence: CDR1 MDHEN, CDR2 SYDVKM. CDR3 length: 15 amino acids. The V and J ends lost 3 bases and 1 base respectively, with 12 bases between them. The CDR3 DNA reads as TGTGCCAGCAGTTTTCCAACCCTAGCGAACACTGAAGCTTTCTTT. This gives the protein CASSFPTLANTEAFF.

This rearrangement joins TRBV7-3 to TRBJ2-2, with D tentatively TRBD2 (6 bases). Germline V gene data show CDR1 as SGHTA and CDR2 as FQGTGA. The CDR3 runs 15 residues. Trimming pared 1 base from V and 7 bases from J, leaving 13 bases between. CDR3 sequence: CASSLSGGEVGELFF. In DNA, the CDR3 is TGTGCCAGCAGCTTAAGCGGAGGGGAAGTCGGGGAGCTGTTTTTT. Supplemented by reference TRBV7-3 and TRBJ2-2, the full variable domain reads GAGVSQTPSNKVTEKGKYVELRCDPISGHTALYWYRQSLGQGPEFLIYFQGTGAADDSGLPNDRFFAVRPEGSVSTLKIQRTERGDSAVYLCASSLSGGEVGELFFGEGSRLTVL.

Concerning this clone: Other DNA variants within this sample encode the same CDR3. The chain combines TRBV27 with TRBJ2-1, with 8 bases fitting TRBD2. The J segment lost 4 bases and the V segment lost 2 bases, leaving 1 base of the junction unmatched. Germline V gene data show CDR1 as MNHEY and CDR2 as SMNVEV (reference sequence). This CDR3 is 14 amino acids long. The CDR3 protein is CASSLSGSYNEQFF. For the CDR3, the DNA is TGTGCCAGCAGTTTAAGCGGGAGTTACAATGAGCAGTTCTTC.

This clone was picked up one time. This chain uses TRBV19 with TRBJ2-1; possible D gene TRBD2, 5 bases. Looked up from germline, CDR1 is LNHDA and CDR2 is SQIVND (reference sequence). The CDR3 sequence is 17 residues long. Trimming left V 4 bases short and J 4 bases short, with 20 bases between. The chain's CDR3 is CASSTSRTRTGYNEQFF. The CDR3 bases are TGTGCCAGTAGTACAAGCAGGACTCGAACGGGTTACAATGAGCAGTTCTTC.

This clone showed up just a few times. The chain's CDR3 is CASSTDRVDTEAFF. The CDR3, as DNA: TGTGCCAGCAGCACGGACAGGGTCGACACTGAAGCTTTCTTT. The chain joins TRBV7-8 to TRBJ1-1, with 8 bases lining up with TRBD1. This CDR3 region has 14 residues. CDR1 SGHVS and CDR2 FQNEAQ come from the germline V gene. After removal of 5 bases from V and 3 bases from J, the junction contained 5 bases not matched to a gene. Using reference TRBV7-8 and TRBJ1-1 for the parts outside the CDR3, the full variable domain is GAGVSQSPRYKVAKRGQDVALRCDPISGHVSLFWYQQALGQGPEFLTYFQNEAQLDKSGLPSDRFFAERPEGSVSTLKIQRTQQEDSAVYLCASSTDRVDTEAFFGQGTRLTVV.

The chain links TRBV5-1 to TRBJ2-5; 7 bases fit TRBD1. The CDR3 is 14 amino acids. The ends lost 5 bases at V and 5 bases at J; junction bases unmatched: 9. In germline, CDR1 is SGHRS, CDR2 YFSETQ. CDR3 residues: CASSFDGQAETQYF. The CDR3 coding sequence is TGCGCCAGCAGTTTTGACGGACAGGCCGAGACCCAGTACTTC. Filled out from reference TRBV5-1 and TRBJ2-5, the complete variable domain reads KAGVTQTPRYLIKTRGQQVTLSCSPISGHRSVSWYQQTPGQGLQFLFEYFSETQRNKGNFPGRFSGRQFSNSRSEMNVSTLELGDSALYLCASSFDGQAETQYFGPGTRLLVL.

This clone was counted a single time. V is TRBV28 and J is TRBJ2-3; 9 nucleotides align to TRBD1. CDR1 MDHEN and CDR2 SYDVKM come from the germline V gene. Germline trimming cut 5 bases from V and 3 bases from J; bases unmatched to any gene: 6. The length of the CDR3 is 15 residues. The CDR3 DNA follows: TGTGCCAGCAGTCCCTCGGGACAGGGAACAGATACGCAGTATTTT. Protein product: CASSPSGQGTDTQYF.

Here the CDR3 DNA reads TGTGCCAGCAGTTCAACAGGGTACACCGGGGAGCTGTTTTTT. Its translation: CASSSTGYTGELFF. The chain couples TRBV27 to TRBJ2-2; D is perhaps TRBD1 (6 bases). V lost 4 bases, J lost 3 bases, and 9 bases lay in between. Germline CDR1 and CDR2: MNHEY and SMNVEV (reference sequence). The CDR3 is made up of 14 amino acids.

The V gene is TRBV6-5, the J gene TRBJ1-1, with D perhaps matching TRBD1 (5 bases). Germline CDR1 and CDR2: MNHEY and SVGAGI. The CDR3 runs to 12 residues. The ends were cut back, 7 bases at V and 4 bases at J, with 10 bases in the middle. CDR3 protein: CASTQGLTEAFF. The CDR3 DNA sequence: TGTGCCAGCACCCAGGGACTCACTGAAGCTTTCTTT.

The V call is TRBV7-9, the J call TRBJ2-7; 8 bases agree with TRBD2. V lost 6 bases and J lost 4; bases outside the gene matches: 8. CDR1 and CDR2 from the germline V gene are SEHNR and FQNEAQ (reference sequence). This CDR3 comprises 14 residues. This chain's CDR3 is CASSLGLDGYEQYF. CDR3 in DNA: TGTGCCAGCAGTTTGGGACTAGATGGGTACGAGCAGTACTTC.

The gene calls are TRBV5-1 and TRBJ2-7; a weak D match, TRBD2 (6 bases). The CDR3 totals 14 residues. CDR1 and CDR2 from the germline V gene are SGHRS and YFSETQ. V was shortened by 4 bases and J by 5 bases, with 16 bases between the two germline ends. The chain's CDR3 is CASSPTGTSNEQYF. CDR3 coding DNA: TGCGCCAGCAGCCCTACCGGGACTTCGAACGAGCAGTACTTC.

The chain is built from TRBV7-2 and TRBJ1-5; D possibly corresponds to TRBD1 (6 bases). Trimming cost V 0 bases and J 5 bases, with 11 bases left between them. This CDR3 spans 15 amino acids. Germline V CDR1 and CDR2: SGHTA, FQGNSA. The CDR3 loop reads CASSLAQGLDQPQHF. CDR3 DNA sequence: TGTGCCAGCAGCTTAGCACAGGGATTAGATCAGCCCCAGCATTTT.

The chain has TRBV7-6 and TRBJ2-2; D perhaps matches TRBD1 (5 bases). Germline V gene data show CDR1 as SGHVS and CDR2 as FNYEAQ. V was cut by 2 bases and J by 4 bases, with 11 bases left in between. The CDR3 is made up of 15 amino acids. CDR3 amino acids: CASSLQGTGTGELFF. The CDR3 coding sequence is TGTGCCAGCAGCTTACAGGGAACGGGCACCGGGGAGCTGTTTTTT.

The J gene is TRBJ1-5, the V gene TRBV19; TRBD1 aligns across 8 bases. Trimming removed 3 bases from V and 8 bases from J; junction bases left unmatched: 9. The CDR3 covers 15 residues. The germline V gene has CDR1 LNHDA and CDR2 SQIVND (reference sequence). CDR3 nucleotides: TGTGCCAGTAGTATCCAGTGGACAGGGATTAAGCCCCAGCATTTT. Translating it yields CASSIQWTGIKPQHF.

The chain uses TRBV5-1 and TRBJ2-7; no definite D call. With 0 bases removed from V and 0 bases from J, the gap between germline ends came to 10 bases. The CDR3 is 15 amino acids. Germline CDR1 is SGHRS and CDR2 is YFSETQ. This CDR3 is CASSLGGPLSYEQYF. CDR3 sequence (DNA): TGCGCCAGCAGCTTGGGTGGGCCCCTCTCCTACGAGCAGTACTTC.

The chain employs TRBV5-1 and TRBJ2-3; the D gene is possibly TRBD2 (5 bases). Trimming shortened V by 0 bases and J by 3 bases, and 11 bases separated the two germline ends. Germline V gene lookup returns CDR1 SGHRS and CDR2 YFSETQ. The CDR3 consists of 15 residues. DNA of the CDR3: TGCGCCAGCAGCTTGGAAGCCGAGGGTACAGATACGCAGTATTTT. Translation gives CASSLEAEGTDTQYF.

This clone was seen more than once but under ten times. This chain uses TRBV7-2 with TRBJ2-7, with a tentative D call TRBD1 (6 bases). CDR3 length equals 14 residues. Germline CDR1 is SGHTA and CDR2 is FQGNSA. Trimming removed 5 bases at V and 5 bases at J, with 16 bases between. In DNA form, the CDR3 reads TGTGCCAGCAGCCCCCCCCACAGGGTCAACGAGCAGTACTTC. Its translation is CASSPPHRVNEQYF.

V is TRBV19 and J is TRBJ1-5; D not certain. V lost 3 bases, J lost 4 bases, and 13 bases lay in between. Germline V CDR1 and CDR2: LNHDA, SQIVND (reference sequence). This CDR3 has 15 residues. Written as DNA, the CDR3 is TGTGCCAGTAGTATCTCTACAGAGACGAATCAGCCCCAGCATTTT. Protein: CASSISTETNQPQHF. Based on the CDR3 plus reference TRBV19 and TRBJ1-5, the full variable domain is DGGITQSPKYLFRKEGQNVTLSCEQNLNHDAMYWYRQDPGQGLRLIYYSQIVNDFQKGDIAEGYSVSREKKESFPLTVTSAQKNPTAFYLCASSISTETNQPQHFGDGTRLSIL.

The rearrangement uses TRBV18 and TRBJ2-3; TRBD2 aligns across 14 bases. CDR1 and CDR2 from the germline V gene are KGHSH and LQKENI. The CDR3 sequence is 18 residues long. V lost 6 bases, J lost 3 bases, and 11 bases stayed unmatched. CDR3 bases: TGTGCCAGCTCCCTGGGGACTAGCGGGAGATTGAGGACAGATACGCAGTATTTT. It codes for CASSLGTSGRLRTDTQYF.

This clone was picked up one time. The chain is built from TRBV6-5 and TRBJ1-1, with D maybe TRBD1 (5 bases). Trimming took off 6 bases at V and 6 bases at J, with 17 bases between the two ends. This CDR3 is built from 14 residues. Germline loops: CDR1 MNHEY, CDR2 SVGAGI. CDR3 sequence reads: CASRENLRESEAFF. CDR3 sequence (DNA): TGTGCCAGCAGGGAGAACCTCAGGGAATCTGAAGCTTTCTTT.

This clone was seen a few times. The V gene is TRBV6-5, the J gene TRBJ1-2; D possibly corresponds to TRBD1 (6 bases). The CDR3 extends over 11 amino acids. The germline gives CDR1 MNHEY, CDR2 SVGAGI. V dropped 6 bases and J dropped 5 bases, with 7 bases sitting between them. The CDR3 bases are TGTGCCAGCAGAGGACAGTATGGCTACACCTTC. Amino acid sequence: CASRGQYGYTF.